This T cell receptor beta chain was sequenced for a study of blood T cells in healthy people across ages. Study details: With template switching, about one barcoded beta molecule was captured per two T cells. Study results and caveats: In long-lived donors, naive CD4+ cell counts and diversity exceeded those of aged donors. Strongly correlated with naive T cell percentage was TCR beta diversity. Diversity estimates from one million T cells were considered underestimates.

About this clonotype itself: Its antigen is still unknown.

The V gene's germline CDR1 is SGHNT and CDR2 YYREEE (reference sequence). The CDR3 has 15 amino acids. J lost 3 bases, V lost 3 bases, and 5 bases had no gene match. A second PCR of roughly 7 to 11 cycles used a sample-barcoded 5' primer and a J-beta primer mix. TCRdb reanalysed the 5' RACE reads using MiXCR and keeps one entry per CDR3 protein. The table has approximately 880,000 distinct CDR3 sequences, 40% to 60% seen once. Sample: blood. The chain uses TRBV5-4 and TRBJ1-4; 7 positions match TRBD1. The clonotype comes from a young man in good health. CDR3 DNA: TGTGCCAGCAGCTGGAGACAGGGTCCTAATGAAAAACTGTTTTTT. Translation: CASSWRQGPNEKLFF.